This T cell receptor (beta chain) was identified in a study of Ad26.COV2.S vaccination and SARS-CoV-2 variants. Whole-study results and caveats: Total T cell responses, in the TCR breadth and depth analyses, may have been underestimated.

Data came from immunoSEQ multiplex PCR; TCRdb stores just in-frame clones and leaves some out. The sample comprises under 550,000 clones, around 89% of which are singletons, and approximately 4% rests with the top ten. Treatment specified: around 19 received Ad26.COV2.S at low or high dose, single or two shots; a few received placebo; per-sample allocation not given. It was on day 63 after the first vaccine or placebo injection that samples were taken. Comments on this clone: Its antigen is currently unknown.

The CDR3 sequence is 15 residues long. Sequencing used peripheral blood, obtained in a trial of Ad26.COV2.S vaccine versus placebo. This clonotype was obtained from a person between 18 and 65 years old who received the Ad26.COV2.S COVID-19 vaccine or a placebo. This chain connects TRBV7-5 to TRBJ1-2; the table's D call, TRBD1, has no DNA check behind it. TRBV7-5 is a pseudogene locus. The CDR3 DNA follows: TGTGCCAGAAGCTTTACCGACAGGGGGGACTATGGCTACACCTTC. It specifies CARSFTDRGDYGYTF.